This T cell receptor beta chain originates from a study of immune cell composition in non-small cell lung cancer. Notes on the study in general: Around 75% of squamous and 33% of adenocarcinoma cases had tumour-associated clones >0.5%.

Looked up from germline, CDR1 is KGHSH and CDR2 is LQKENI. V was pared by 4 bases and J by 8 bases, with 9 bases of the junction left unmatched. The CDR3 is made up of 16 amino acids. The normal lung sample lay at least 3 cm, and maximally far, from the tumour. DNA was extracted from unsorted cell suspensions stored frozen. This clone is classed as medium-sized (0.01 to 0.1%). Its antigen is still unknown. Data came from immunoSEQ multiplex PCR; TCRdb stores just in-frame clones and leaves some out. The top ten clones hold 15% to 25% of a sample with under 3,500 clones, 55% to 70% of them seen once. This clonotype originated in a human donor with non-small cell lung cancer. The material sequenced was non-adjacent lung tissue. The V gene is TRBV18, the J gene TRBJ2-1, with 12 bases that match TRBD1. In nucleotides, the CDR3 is TGTGCCAGCTCACAATCCGGGACAGGGGGCCTCCATGAGCAGTTCTTC. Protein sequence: CASSQSGTGGLHEQFF.